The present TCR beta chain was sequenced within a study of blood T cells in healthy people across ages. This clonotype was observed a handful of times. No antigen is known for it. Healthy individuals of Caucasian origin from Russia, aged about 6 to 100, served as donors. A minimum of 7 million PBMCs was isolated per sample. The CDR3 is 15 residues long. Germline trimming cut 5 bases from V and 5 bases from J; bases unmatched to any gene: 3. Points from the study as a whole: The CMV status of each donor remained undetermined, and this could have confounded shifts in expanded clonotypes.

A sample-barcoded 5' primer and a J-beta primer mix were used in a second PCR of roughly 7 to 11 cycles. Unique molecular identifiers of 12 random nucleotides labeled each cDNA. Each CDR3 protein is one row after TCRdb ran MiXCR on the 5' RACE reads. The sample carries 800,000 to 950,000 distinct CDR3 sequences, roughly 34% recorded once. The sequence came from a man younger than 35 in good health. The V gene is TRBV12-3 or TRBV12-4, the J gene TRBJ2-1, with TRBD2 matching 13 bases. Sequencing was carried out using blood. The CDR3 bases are TGTGCCAGCAGTGAGGGACTAGCGGGGAACAATGAGCAGTTCTTC. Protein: CASSEGLAGNNEQFF.